The 24 T cell receptor beta chains in this list originate from one sample, sequenced in a study of identical twins. TCRdb used MiXCR to reprocess the 5' RACE reads, holding one entry per CDR3 protein. Among hundreds of thousands of distinct CDR3 sequences listed, 20% to 25% were seen once. Separately, the same data were catalogued under a study of T cells expressing NK-cell markers.

The sample consisted of CD4+ T cells sorted from blood. The receptor source for this set is a young woman in good health.

The chain recombines TRBV9 with TRBJ2-1, with 12 bases aligning to TRBD2. The CDR3 is made up of 19 amino acids. Trimming took 4 bases from V and 7 from J; bases not matched to a gene: 18. Germline CDR1 and CDR2: SGDLS and YYNGEE. The CDR3 loop reads CASSSPLAGGLRGSNEQFF. The CDR3 region has the DNA TGTGCCAGCAGCTCCCCACTAGCGGGAGGACTTAGGGGATCGAATGAGCAGTTCTTC.

The CDR3 protein is CASSPLGLAYEQYF. The CDR3 DNA reads TGTGCCAGCAGCCCCCTGGGGCTCGCCTACGAGCAGTACTTC. The chain has TRBV7-6 and TRBJ2-7, with D tentatively TRBD1 (5 bases). The CDR3 is 14 residues long. V lost 5 bases and J 2 bases, leaving 13 bases between the germline ends. Germline V gene sequence: CDR1 SGHVS, CDR2 FNYEAQ.

The chain uses TRBV20-1 and TRBJ2-1, with D perhaps matching TRBD2 (7 bases). From germline, CDR1 is DFQATT and CDR2 SNEGSKA (reference sequence). The CDR3 has 13 residues. V shed 5 bases and J shed 8 bases, with 16 bases lying between them. CDR3 protein: CSAESGGGYEQFF. DNA for the CDR3: TGCAGTGCTGAGTCGGGGGGCGGGTATGAGCAGTTCTTC.

The V and J genes are TRBV7-2 and TRBJ2-1, with no clear D. Germline CDR1 is SGHTA and CDR2 is FQGNSA. Trimming stripped 1 base from V and 6 bases from J, with 13 bases between. The CDR3 extends over 15 amino acids. CDR3 sequence: CASSLGHMEPNEQFF. The CDR3 DNA reads as TGTGCCAGCAGCTTAGGACATATGGAGCCCAATGAGCAGTTCTTC.

CDR3 protein: CASSLNRDEKLFF. CDR3 bases: TGTGCCAGCAGCTTAAACAGGGACGAAAAACTGTTTTTT. The gene calls are TRBV7-9 and TRBJ1-4, with D perhaps TRBD1 (6 bases). The CDR3 is made up of 13 amino acids. Germline V CDR1 and CDR2: SEHNR, FQNEAQ (reference sequence). V was pared by 2 bases and J by 8 bases, with 9 bases between.

A few counts support this clonotype. This chain uses TRBV7-9 with TRBJ2-7; TRBD1 matches 8 bases. V trimming: 6 bases; J trimming: 2 bases; junction bases outside the gene matches: 6. The CDR3 has 14 residues. Germline loops: CDR1 SEHNR, CDR2 FQNEAQ (reference sequence). The CDR3 DNA reads TGTGCCAGCAGTCACCGGGACAGGACCTACGAGCAGTACTTC. It specifies CASSHRDRTYEQYF.

This clonotype has more than one count but fewer than ten. This rearrangement joins TRBV20-1 to TRBJ2-7; D is undetermined. CDR1 and CDR2 from the germline V gene are DFQATT and SNEGSKA (reference sequence). The CDR3 has 12 amino acids. Trimming stripped 6 bases from V and 3 bases from J, with 12 bases between. The chain's CDR3 is CSARTENYEQYF. CDR3 nucleotide sequence: TGCAGTGCCCGGACGGAAAACTACGAGCAGTACTTC.

This chain connects TRBV5-1 to TRBJ2-2; 11 bases map to TRBD2. J gave up 5 bases and V 3 bases, and 9 bases lay outside the gene matches. The CDR3 consists of 17 residues. The germline V gene encodes CDR1 SGHRS and CDR2 YFSETQ. CDR3 DNA: TGCGCCAGCAGCTCTCCACCGACTAGCGGGGTAACCGGGGAGCTGTTTTTT. The encoded protein is CASSSPPTSGVTGELFF.

This clonotype was recorded a few times. This chain uses TRBV20-1 with TRBJ2-2; no clear D. CDR3 size: 11 residues. The germline gives CDR1 DFQATT, CDR2 SNEGSKA (reference sequence). V was pared by 5 bases and J by 3 bases, with 4 bases between. This CDR3 reads CSAQDTGELFF. CDR3 in DNA: TGCAGTGCTCAGGACACCGGGGAGCTGTTTTTT.

This clonotype was detected only a few times. The rearrangement uses TRBV12-3 or TRBV12-4 and TRBJ1-3; D remains ambiguous. The CDR3 is 16 amino acids. Trimming shortened V by 4 bases and J by 0 bases, and 13 bases separated the two germline ends. CDR3 nucleotides: TGTGCCAGCAGTTGGATCGGGAAGACCTCTGGAAACACCATATATTTT. Translated, it gives CASSWIGKTSGNTIYF.

This chain joins TRBV29-1 and TRBJ1-1; TRBD1 matches 10 bases. Trimming at V came to 6 bases and at J to 0 bases, leaving 16 bases not matched to a gene. The CDR3 is 18 amino acids. Germline values: CDR1 SQVTM, CDR2 ANQGSEA. The CDR3 region is CSVHRDRGTFRMNTEAFF. Written as DNA, the CDR3 is TGCAGCGTGCACCGGGACAGGGGAACCTTCAGGATGAACACTGAAGCTTTCTTT.

The chain recombines TRBV27 with TRBJ2-2, with 12 bases matching TRBD2. CDR1 and CDR2 (germline): MNHEY, SMNVEV (reference sequence). CDR3 length equals 17 residues. Germline trimming cut 6 bases from V and 8 bases from J; bases unmatched to any gene: 13. CDR3 region: CASRNFGLAGQSGELFF. CDR3 bases: TGTGCCAGCAGAAATTTCGGACTAGCGGGACAATCAGGGGAGCTGTTTTTT.

This chain connects TRBV2 to TRBJ2-5, with 7 bases fitting TRBD2. Losses at the gene ends were 11 bases for V and 0 bases for J; bases not matched to a gene: 12. CDR1 and CDR2 (germline): SNHLY, FYNNEI. The CDR3 totals 15 residues. CDR3 coding DNA: TGTGCCCGCACAATAGCGGGTCCTCACCAAGAGACCCAGTACTTC. Translating it yields CARTIAGPHQETQYF.

The chain recombines TRBV12-3 or TRBV12-4 with TRBJ2-3, with D perhaps TRBD2 (6 bases). V lost 3 bases to trimming and J lost 6 bases, with 13 bases between them. The CDR3 runs 14 residues. CDR3 amino acids: CASSFLGRYDTQYF. The CDR3, as DNA: TGTGCCAGCAGTTTTCTCGGGAGATACGATACGCAGTATTTT.

This clonotype has just a few counts. The chain employs TRBV5-8 and TRBJ2-3; 13 bases fit TRBD2. J lost 6 bases, V lost 4 bases, and 11 bases had no gene match. Germline CDR1 SGHTS, CDR2 YDEGEE. The CDR3 is made up of 17 amino acids. In DNA, the CDR3 is TGTGCCAGCAGCCGCTACACTAGCGGGAGGGCGGTGGATACGCAGTATTTT. Protein product: CASSRYTSGRAVDTQYF.

Only a few counts were recorded for this clonotype. The chain links TRBV4-2 to TRBJ2-7, with D perhaps TRBD2 (5 bases). Trimming left V 1 base short and J 4 bases short, with 14 bases between. Germline V gene lookup returns CDR1 LGHNA and CDR2 YNFKEQ. The length of the CDR3 is 15 residues. The CDR3 region is CASSQGLAVPYEQYF. Written as DNA, the CDR3 is TGTGCCAGCAGCCAAGGGCTAGCCGTCCCTTACGAGCAGTACTTC.

V usage is TRBV5-1 and J usage is TRBJ1-1; the match to TRBD1 covers 8 bases. The trim removed 7 bases at V and 4 bases at J, leaving 9 bases unmatched. This CDR3 is built from 14 residues. From germline, CDR1 is SGHRS and CDR2 YFSETQ. The CDR3 sequence is CASSGGGFGTEAFF. The DNA for the CDR3 is TGCGCCAGCTCAGGGGGCGGGTTTGGCACTGAAGCTTTCTTT.

The chain couples TRBV6-5 to TRBJ2-7, with D perhaps matching TRBD2 (5 bases). Trimming removed 10 bases from V and 6 bases from J, with 16 bases in between. The CDR3 extends over 12 amino acids. CDR1 and CDR2 from the germline V gene are MNHEY and SVGAGI. The chain's CDR3 is CATRTLRGEQYF. The CDR3 DNA reads TGTGCCACCAGGACCCTACGGGGCGAGCAGTACTTC.

The sample holds a few counts of this clonotype. This chain uses TRBV4-3 with TRBJ2-6; perhaps TRBD1 as D (6 bases). Per germline, CDR1 LGHNA and CDR2 YSLEER. The V gene lost 0 bases and the J gene lost 0 bases, with 18 bases spanning the gap. This CDR3 contains 20 residues. The CDR3 region has the DNA TGCGCCAGCAGCCAAGAAAATCCCCGGCCAGGGGACTCTGGGGCCAACGTCCTGACTTTC. Its translation: CASSQENPRPGDSGANVLTF.

This clonotype appeared a few times. The J gene is TRBJ1-6, the V gene TRBV2; D uncertain. CDR3 length equals 12 residues. The V gene's germline CDR1 is SNHLY and CDR2 FYNNEI. The V end lost 3 bases, the J end lost 10 bases, and 7 bases lay between the germline ends. The CDR3 DNA reads TGTGCCAGCAGTGACGGAGGCTCACCCCTCCACTTT. Amino acids: CASSDGGSPLHF.

This clonotype has just a few counts. One end of the junction fails to match germline, which may point to a read error. The J gene is TRBJ2-2, the V gene TRBV5-6; no definite D call. Looked up from germline, CDR1 is SGHDT and CDR2 is YYEEEE. The CDR3 sequence is 14 residues long. The CDR3 sequence is CASRPLSNTGELFF. CDR3 in DNA: TGTGCCAGCAGACCTCTTTCGAATACCGGGGAGCTGTTTTTT.

This clonotype was picked up many times. The chain employs TRBV7-9 and TRBJ1-1; D is ambiguous. Germline V gene data show CDR1 as SEHNR and CDR2 as FQNEAQ (reference sequence). This CDR3 spans 12 amino acids. Between the trimmed V and J ends, which lost 5 bases and 4 bases, there was a span of 8 bases. This CDR3 reads CASSPGRTEAFF. As DNA, the CDR3 is TGTGCCAGCAGCCCCGGCCGCACTGAAGCTTTCTTT.

This clonotype was counted between two and nine times. The chain recombines TRBV6-2 or TRBV6-3 with TRBJ2-2; D gene uncertain. Trimming took off 5 bases at V and 3 bases at J, with 7 bases between the two ends. Germline V gene lookup returns CDR1 MNHEY and CDR2 SVGEGT. CDR3 length equals 13 residues. The CDR3 reads CASSPQHTGELFF. CDR3 in DNA: TGTGCCAGCAGTCCACAGCACACCGGGGAGCTGTTTTTT.

This clonotype was observed a single time. This chain connects TRBV20-1 to TRBJ1-2, with TRBD1 identical over 7 bases. The V gene's germline CDR1 is DFQATT and CDR2 SNEGSKA (reference sequence). The CDR3 has 13 residues. After removal of 5 bases from V and 2 bases from J, the junction contained 5 bases not matched to a gene. The CDR3 region has the DNA TGCAGTGCTGAGGACAGGCCAAACTATGGCTACACCTTC. It is translated as CSAEDRPNYGYTF.